The present TCR beta chain was sequenced within a study of OX40 agonist ivuxolimab in advanced cancers. Study information: Prior checkpoint blockade (anti-PD-1, anti-PD-L1 or anti-CTLA-4) was permitted; over 30% had it.

Germline CDR1 reads SGDLS; CDR2 reads YYNGEE. The CDR3 has 15 residues. The J segment lost 7 bases and the V segment lost 3 bases, leaving 7 bases of the junction unmatched. This table comes from immunoSEQ multiplex PCR, and its TCRdb copy is limited to in-frame clones, with some not included. The sample lists roughly 36,000 clones, under 85% occurring once. Note on this clone: Its matching antigen is unknown.

Whole-study results and caveats: Among expanded peripheral T cells, antigen specificity went undetermined.

The study sampled blood at baseline, cycle 4 day 1, and cycle 7 day 1. Sequencing used CD4+ or CD8+ T cells sorted from blood, obtained in a trial of the OX40 agonist ivuxolimab. The TCR sequence derives from an adult with an advanced solid tumor such as melanoma, head and neck, liver or kidney cancer. The chain is built from TRBV9 and TRBJ1-6; 7 bases fit TRBD1. The DNA of the CDR3 is TGTGCCAGCAGCGCGGGGGACAGCATGAATTCACCCCTCCACTTT. It encodes CASSAGDSMNSPLHF.